This T cell receptor beta chain was documented in a study of T cells expressing NK-cell markers. Study background: According to the study, TCR beta repertoires originated from sorted CD3+CD56+NKG2C+, CD3+CD56+NKG2C- and CD3+CD56-NKG2C+ T cells.

CDR3 length: 16 amino acids. The V gene's germline CDR1 is MGHRA and CDR2 YSYEKL. Each CDR3 protein gets one entry in TCRdb, which reprocessed the 5' RACE reads and gives no DNA. The sample table sets out some 190,000 distinct CDR3 sequences. The sample was blood T cells: a sorted CD56 or NKG2C T cell subset, CD4+ or CD8+ T cells, or bulk PBMC T cells (not recorded which). This TCR came from a man aged 18-75 years in good health. The V gene is TRBV4-1, the J gene TRBJ2-5. The CDR3 loop reads CASSPVFGRNQETQYF.